This T cell receptor beta chain was sequenced in a study of early T cells in non-severe SARS-CoV-2 infection. For the study at large: It was bulk RNA from unsorted whole blood that was sequenced, and the chains were unpaired.

This clonotype was detected ten times or more. Its cognate antigen is unknown. Germline V CDR1 and CDR2: SEHNR, FQNEAQ (reference sequence). The ends were cut back, 0 bases at V and 7 bases at J, with 13 bases in the middle. CDR3 size: 15 residues. TCRdb itself ran the 5' RACE reads through MiXCR, one entry per CDR3 protein. The sample contains 35,000 to 45,000 distinct CDR3 sequences, about 6.5% of which appear only once. Study findings and constraints: Sequences matched to VDJdb favored anti-spike CD8 responses, while private and CD4 specificities were missed.

The TCR was taken from an adult who was a healthcare worker with PCR-confirmed SARS-CoV-2 infection or an uninfected control (not recorded which). Sequenced material: whole blood, taken at baseline. V gene TRBV7-9 combines with J gene TRBJ1-5; D not certain. The CDR3: CASSLAEGWNQPQHF. The CDR3 nucleotides read TGTGCCAGCAGCTTAGCGGAAGGTTGGAACCAGCCCCAGCATTTT.